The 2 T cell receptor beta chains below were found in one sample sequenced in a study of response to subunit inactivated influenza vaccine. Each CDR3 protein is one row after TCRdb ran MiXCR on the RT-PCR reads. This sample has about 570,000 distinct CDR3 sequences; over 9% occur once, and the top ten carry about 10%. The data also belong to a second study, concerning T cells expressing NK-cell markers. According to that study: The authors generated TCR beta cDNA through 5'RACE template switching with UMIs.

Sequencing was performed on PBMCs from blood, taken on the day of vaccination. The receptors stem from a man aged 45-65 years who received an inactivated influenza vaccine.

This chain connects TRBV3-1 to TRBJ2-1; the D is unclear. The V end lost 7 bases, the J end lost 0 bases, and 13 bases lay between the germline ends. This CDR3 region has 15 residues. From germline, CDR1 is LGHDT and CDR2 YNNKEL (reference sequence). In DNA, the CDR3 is TGTGCCAGCACCGCGACATTCCACTCCTACAATGAGCAGTTCTTC. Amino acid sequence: CASTATFHSYNEQFF.

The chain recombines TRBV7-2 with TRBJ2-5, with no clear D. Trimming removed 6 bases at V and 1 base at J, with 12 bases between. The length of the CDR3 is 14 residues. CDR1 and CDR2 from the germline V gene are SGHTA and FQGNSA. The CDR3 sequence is CASRLTRLQETQYF. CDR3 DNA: TGTGCCAGCAGACTGACCCGACTCCAAGAGACCCAGTACTTC.